The T cell receptor (beta chain) described here comes from a study of blood T cell repertoires in COVID-19. Looking at the study overall: Samples taken during acute and convalescent COVID-19 were collected in the United States, Italy and Spain. PBMCs, B-cell-depleted T cells, or T cells provided the cDNA or gDNA that made up the material.

This CDR3 contains 16 residues. V shed 0 bases, J shed 8 bases, and the junction held 7 bases outside the gene matches. Germline-derived CDR1 and CDR2 are LGHNA and YSLEER. As processed by the authors: Cell counts per sample came from amplifying reference gene primers. Using immunoSEQ multiplex PCR, the repertoire was profiled, and TCRdb retains in-frame clones only, with some absent. Clonal size and the V and J genes are those of that table, whereas D and trimming came from the DNA. Among a few hundred thousand clones listed, around four fifths were seen once. This clonotype was sampled from a woman between 45 and 60 years old with acute or convalescent COVID-19. The gene calls are TRBV4-3 and TRBJ1-4; 9 bases agree with TRBD1. Specimen: peripheral blood. CDR3 sequence: CASSQEWRTGVEKLFF. DNA of the CDR3: TGCGCCAGCAGCCAAGAGTGGCGGACAGGGGTCGAAAAACTGTTTTTT.